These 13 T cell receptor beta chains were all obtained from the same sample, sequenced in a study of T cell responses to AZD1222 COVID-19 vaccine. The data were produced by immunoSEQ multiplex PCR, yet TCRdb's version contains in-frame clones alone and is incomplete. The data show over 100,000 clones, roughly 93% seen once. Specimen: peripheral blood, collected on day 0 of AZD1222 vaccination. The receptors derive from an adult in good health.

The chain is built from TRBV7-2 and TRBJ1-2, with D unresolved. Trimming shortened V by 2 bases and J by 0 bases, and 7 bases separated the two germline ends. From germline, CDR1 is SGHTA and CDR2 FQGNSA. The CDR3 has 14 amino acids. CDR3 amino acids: CASSLLGTNYGYTF. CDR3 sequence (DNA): TGTGCCAGCAGCTTACTTGGGACTAACTATGGCTACACCTTC.

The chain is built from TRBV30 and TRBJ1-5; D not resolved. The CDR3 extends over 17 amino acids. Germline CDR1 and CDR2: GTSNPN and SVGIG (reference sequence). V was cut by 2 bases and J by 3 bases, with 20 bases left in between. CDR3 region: CAWSKGNFGPFNQPQHF. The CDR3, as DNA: TGTGCCTGGAGTAAGGGTAACTTTGGGCCGTTCAATCAGCCCCAGCATTTT.

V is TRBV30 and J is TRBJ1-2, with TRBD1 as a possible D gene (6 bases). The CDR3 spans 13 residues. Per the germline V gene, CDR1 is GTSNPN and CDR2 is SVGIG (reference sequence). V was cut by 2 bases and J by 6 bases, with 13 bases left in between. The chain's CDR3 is CAWSWQGRDGYTF. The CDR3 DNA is TGTGCCTGGAGTTGGCAGGGGCGGGATGGCTACACCTTC.

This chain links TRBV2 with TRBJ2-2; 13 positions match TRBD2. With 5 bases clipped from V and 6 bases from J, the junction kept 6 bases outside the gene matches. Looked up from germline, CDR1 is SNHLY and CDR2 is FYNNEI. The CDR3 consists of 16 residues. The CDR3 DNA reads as TGTGCCAGCAGTAAGAGGACTAGCGGGGGTTCCGGGGAGCTGTTTTTT. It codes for CASSKRTSGGSGELFF.

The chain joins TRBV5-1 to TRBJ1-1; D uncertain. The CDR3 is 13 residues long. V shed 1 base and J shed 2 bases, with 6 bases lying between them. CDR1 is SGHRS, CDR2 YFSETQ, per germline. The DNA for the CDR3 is TGCGCCAGCAGCTTGTCGGATAACACTGAAGCTTTCTTT. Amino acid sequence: CASSLSDNTEAFF.

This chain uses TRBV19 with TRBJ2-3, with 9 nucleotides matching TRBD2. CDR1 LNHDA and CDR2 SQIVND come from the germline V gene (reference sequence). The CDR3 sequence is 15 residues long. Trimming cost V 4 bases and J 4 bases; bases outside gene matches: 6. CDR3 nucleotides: TGTGCCAGTAGTAGGCTAGCGGGGATGGCAGATACGCAGTATTTT. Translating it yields CASSRLAGMADTQYF.

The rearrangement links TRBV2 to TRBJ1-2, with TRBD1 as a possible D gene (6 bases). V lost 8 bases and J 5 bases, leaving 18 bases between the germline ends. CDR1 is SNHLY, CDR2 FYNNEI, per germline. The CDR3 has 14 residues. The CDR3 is CASAREGEGYGYTF. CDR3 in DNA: TGTGCCAGCGCTAGGGAGGGGGAGGGTTATGGCTACACCTTC.

The CDR3 DNA sequence: TGTGCCTGGAGTGCGCTCTACGAGCAGTACTTC. Residues: CAWSALYEQYF. The chain combines TRBV30 with TRBJ2-7; D is undetermined. The CDR3 loop spans 11 amino acids. The germline V gene has CDR1 GTSNPN and CDR2 SVGIG (reference sequence). Trimming pared 1 base from V and 3 bases from J, leaving 4 bases between. Supplemented by reference TRBV30 and TRBJ2-7, the full variable domain reads SQTIHQWPATLVQPVGSPLSLECTVEGTSNPNLYWYRQAAGRGLQLLFYSVGIGQISSEVPQNLSASRPQDRQFILSSKKLLLSDSGFYLCAWSALYEQYFGPGTRLTVT.

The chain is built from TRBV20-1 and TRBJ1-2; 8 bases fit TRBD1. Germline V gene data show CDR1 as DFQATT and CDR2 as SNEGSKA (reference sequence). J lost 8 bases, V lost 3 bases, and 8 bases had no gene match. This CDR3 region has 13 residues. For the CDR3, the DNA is TGCAGTGCTAGTTTGGACAGGGAGGGCGGCTACACCTTC. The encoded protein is CSASLDREGGYTF.

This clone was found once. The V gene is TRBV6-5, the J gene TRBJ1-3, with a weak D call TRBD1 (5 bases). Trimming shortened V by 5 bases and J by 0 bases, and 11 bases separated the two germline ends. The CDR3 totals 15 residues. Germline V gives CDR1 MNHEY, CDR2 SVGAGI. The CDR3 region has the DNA TGTGCCAGCAGTCCGACAGTGTCCTCTGGAAACACCATATATTTT. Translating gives CASSPTVSSGNTIYF.

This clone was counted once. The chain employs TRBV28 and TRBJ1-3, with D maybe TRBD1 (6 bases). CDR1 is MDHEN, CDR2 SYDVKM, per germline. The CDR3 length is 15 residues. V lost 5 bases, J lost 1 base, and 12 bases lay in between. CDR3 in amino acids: CASSTGRLSGNTIYF. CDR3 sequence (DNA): TGTGCCAGCAGTACAGGGAGGCTTTCTGGAAACACCATATATTTT. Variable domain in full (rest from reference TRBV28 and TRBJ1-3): DVKVTQSSRYLVKRTGEKVFLECVQDMDHENMFWYRQDPGLGLRLIYFSYDVKMKEKGDIPEGYSVSREKKERFSLILESASTNQTSMYLCASSTGRLSGNTIYFGEGSWLTVV.

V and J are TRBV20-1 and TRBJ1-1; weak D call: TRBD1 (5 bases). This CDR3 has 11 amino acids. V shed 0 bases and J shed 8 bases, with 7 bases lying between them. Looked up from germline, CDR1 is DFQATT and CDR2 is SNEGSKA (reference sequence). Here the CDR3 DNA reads TGCAGTGCTAGAGATTGGGACGAAGCTTTCTTT. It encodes CSARDWDEAFF.

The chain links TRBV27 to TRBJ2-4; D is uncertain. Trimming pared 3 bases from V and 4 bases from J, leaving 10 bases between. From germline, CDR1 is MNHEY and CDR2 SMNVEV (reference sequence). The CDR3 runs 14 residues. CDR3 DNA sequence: TGTGCCAGCAGTTTGTCACAGACGAAAAACATTCAGTACTTC. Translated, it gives CASSLSQTKNIQYF.